This TCR beta chain is from a study of cytomegalovirus exposure and HLA in healthy donors. On the study more broadly: Falling in the Caucasian-associated ancestry cluster were about four fifths of a few hundred genotyped donors.

CDR1 and CDR2 (germline): KGHSH, LQKENI. V lost 5 bases and J lost 5, with 10 bases in between. The CDR3 consists of 12 residues. The PCR was carried out with 60 Vbeta primers and 13 Jbeta primers. Using immunoSEQ multiplex PCR, the repertoire was profiled, and TCRdb retains in-frame clones only, with some absent. The sample includes 140,000 or so clones, roughly 80% of them seen just once. The chain uses TRBV18 and TRBJ2-7; possible D gene TRBD2, 5 bases. This TCR came from a woman aged 25 to 39 in good health and CMV-seronegative. The material sequenced was PBMCs. CDR3 residues: CASSGSVHEQYF. As DNA, the CDR3 is TGTGCCAGCTCAGGTAGCGTCCACGAGCAGTACTTC.